These T cell receptor beta chains were read from a single sample in a study of T cells in Graves' hyperthyroidism and ophthalmopathy. TCRdb independently ran MiXCR on the multiplex PCR reads; one entry per CDR3 protein. The sample carries around 800,000 distinct CDR3 sequences, over 35% recorded once. Sequencing input: blood. These receptors were collected from a man between 18 and 35 years old with Graves' hyperthyroidism. Each CDR3 is given with its conserved first and last residue. Each record gives: CDR3 length, D gene, clone size, J gene, V gene, CDR3 DNA, CDR3 protein. A D gene is named only where the DNA matches it firmly. Rows give clone size only sometimes, using once, few, many, or a class for an expanded clone.

14,-,-,TRBJ2-5,TRBV6-5,TGTGCCAGCAGTTACTCGGGGTTCCGGGAGACCCAGTACTTC,CASSYSGFRETQYF
15,TRBD1,few,TRBJ1-5,TRBV5-1,TGCGCCAGCAGTCAGACAGGGGACATCAATCAGCCCCAGCATTTT,CASSQTGDINQPQHF
14,TRBD1,few,TRBJ1-1,TRBV7-9,TGTGCCAGCAGCTTAAATCAGGGGGCCACTGAAGCTTTCTTT,CASSLNQGATEAFF
15,TRBD2,-,TRBJ2-7,TRBV19,TGTGCCAGTAGTCCCCGACTAGCGGGAGCGGAAGAGCAGTACTTC,CASSPRLAGAEEQYF
13,TRBD1,many,TRBJ1-6,TRBV19,TGTGCCAGTAGTATAACAGGGGATTCACCCCTCCACTTT,CASSITGDSPLHF
16,-,-,TRBJ1-1,TRBV7-8,TGCGCCAGCAGCCAAGCAGCCGGGTCTCTGAACACTGAAGCTTTCTTT,CASSQAAGSLNTEAFF
14,TRBD2,-,TRBJ2-5,TRBV2,TGTGCCAGCCCCCAGAGCGGGGACCAAGAGACCCAGTACTTC,CASPQSGDQETQYF
17,TRBD1,many,TRBJ1-1,TRBV2,TGTGCCAGCAGTGAAGCCCTAGGACAGGGCGTTAACACTGAAGCTTTCTTT,CASSEALGQGVNTEAFF
12,-,once,TRBJ2-3,TRBV20-1,TGCAGTGCTAGAGATTGGGCAGATACGCAGTATTTT,CSARDWADTQYF
15,-,-,TRBJ1-2,TRBV10-3,TGTGCCAGCAGTCCTAGGGAGGGGGCTAACTATGGCTACACCTTC,CASSPREGANYGYTF
13,-,once,TRBJ2-7,TRBV6-5,TGTGCCAGCAGTTGCGGGGATCGTGACGAGCAGTACTTC,CASSCGDRDEQYF
15,-,-,TRBJ1-4,TRBV25-1,TGTGCCAGCACGGAGGACGGCGTGGCGAATGAAAAACTGTTTTTT,CASTEDGVANEKLFF
13,-,many,TRBJ1-1,TRBV20-1,TGCAGTGCGCGTGAACAGGGATGGACTGAAGCTTTCTTT,CSAREQGWTEAFF
14,TRBD2,-,TRBJ2-5,TRBV7-9,TGTGCCAGCAGCTTCCAGGGACTAGTGGAGACCCAGTACTTC,CASSFQGLVETQYF
14,TRBD1,many,TRBJ2-5,TRBV9,TGTGCCAGCAGCTCACATCCAGGGGGAGAGACCCAGTACTTC,CASSSHPGGETQYF
17,-,-,TRBJ2-7,TRBV15,TGTGCCACCAGCAGAGATTTGAGCGGAACGAACACCGGGGAGCAGTACTTC,CATSRDLSGTNTGEQYF
12,-,-,TRBJ2-2,TRBV6-1,TGTGCCAGCAGCCCCCTGAACGGGGAGCTGTTTTTT,CASSPLNGELFF
15,TRBD2,few,TRBJ2-7,TRBV20-1,TGCAGTGCTAGAATCCGGGACTATCTCCATAGCGAGCAGTACTTC,CSARIRDYLHSEQYF
13,-,-,TRBJ1-4,TRBV12-3/TRBV12-4,TGTGCCAGCGCCCAGATAGTCGGTGAAAAACTGTTTTTT,CASAQIVGEKLFF
12,-,many,TRBJ2-2,TRBV7-9,TGTGCCAGCAGCCGGTTAGCCGGGGAGCTGTTTTTT,CASSRLAGELFF
13,-,many,TRBJ1-1,TRBV29-1,TGCAGCGTAAGGACGCCCCCGAACACTGAAGCTTTCTTT,CSVRTPPNTEAFF
14,-,-,TRBJ2-7,TRBV6-2/TRBV6-3,TGTGCCAGCAGTTACCCAGGACGGATCTACGAGCAGTACTTC,CASSYPGRIYEQYF